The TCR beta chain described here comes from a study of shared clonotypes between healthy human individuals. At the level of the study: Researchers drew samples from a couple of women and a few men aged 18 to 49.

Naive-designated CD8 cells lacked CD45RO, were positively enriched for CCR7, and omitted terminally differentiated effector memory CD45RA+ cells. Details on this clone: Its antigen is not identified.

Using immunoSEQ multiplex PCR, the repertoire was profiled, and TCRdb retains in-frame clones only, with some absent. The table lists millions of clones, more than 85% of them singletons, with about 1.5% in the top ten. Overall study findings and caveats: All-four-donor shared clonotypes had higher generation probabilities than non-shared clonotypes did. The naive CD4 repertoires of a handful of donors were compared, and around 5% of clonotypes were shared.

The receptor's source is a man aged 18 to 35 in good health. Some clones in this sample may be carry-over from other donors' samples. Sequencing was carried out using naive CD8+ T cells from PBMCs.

Here the CDR3 reads CASSPSPGLTNNEQFF. CDR3 nucleotides: TGTGCCAGCAGTCCTTCACCGGGACTAACTAACAATGAGCAGTTCTTC. The rearrangement links TRBV27 to TRBJ2-1, with 7 bases fitting TRBD2. Losses at the gene ends were 5 bases for V and 5 bases for J; bases not matched to a gene: 12. Germline assignment: CDR1 MNHEY and CDR2 SMNVEV (reference sequence). This CDR3 comprises 16 residues.